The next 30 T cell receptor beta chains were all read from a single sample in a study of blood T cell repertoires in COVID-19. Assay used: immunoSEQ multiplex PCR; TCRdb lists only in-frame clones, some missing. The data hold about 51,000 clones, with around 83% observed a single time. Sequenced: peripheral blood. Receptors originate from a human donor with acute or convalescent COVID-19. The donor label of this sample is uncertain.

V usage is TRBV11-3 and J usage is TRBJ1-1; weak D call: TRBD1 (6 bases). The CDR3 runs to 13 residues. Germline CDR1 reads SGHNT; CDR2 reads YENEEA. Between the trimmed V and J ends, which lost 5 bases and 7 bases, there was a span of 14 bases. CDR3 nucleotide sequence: TGTGCCAGCAGCAAAGGGGGTCTAGGTGAAGCTTTCTTT. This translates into CASSKGGLGEAFF.

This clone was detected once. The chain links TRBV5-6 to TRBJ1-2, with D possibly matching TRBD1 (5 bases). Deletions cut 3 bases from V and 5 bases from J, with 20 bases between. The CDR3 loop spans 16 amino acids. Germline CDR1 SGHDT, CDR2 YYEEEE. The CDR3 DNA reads TGTGCCAGCAGCTGGGAAGGGGCCGATATGATTTATGGCTACACCTTC. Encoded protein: CASSWEGADMIYGYTF.

The CDR3 region is CAWTAGFHYGYTF. In DNA, the CDR3 is TGTGCCTGGACCGCAGGGTTCCACTATGGCTACACCTTC. The gene calls are TRBV30 and TRBJ1-2; TRBD1 might be the D (5 bases). V was trimmed by 4 bases and J by 3 bases, leaving 12 bases between them. The CDR3 loop spans 13 amino acids. CDR1 and CDR2 from the germline V gene are GTSNPN and SVGIG (reference sequence).

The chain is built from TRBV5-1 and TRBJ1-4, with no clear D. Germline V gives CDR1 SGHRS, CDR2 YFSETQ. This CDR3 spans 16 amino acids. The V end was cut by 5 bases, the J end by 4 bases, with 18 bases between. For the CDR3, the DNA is TGCGCCAGCAGTTTTGCCCCACTTGCGCTTAATGAAAAACTGTTTTTT. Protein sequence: CASSFAPLALNEKLFF.

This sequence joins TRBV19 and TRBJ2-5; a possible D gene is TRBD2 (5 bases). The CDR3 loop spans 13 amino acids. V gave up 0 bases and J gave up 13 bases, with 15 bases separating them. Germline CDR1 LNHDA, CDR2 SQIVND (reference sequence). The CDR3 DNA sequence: TGTGCCAGTAGTATAGAACACGGGCGGACTGTGTACTTC. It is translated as CASSIEHGRTVYF.

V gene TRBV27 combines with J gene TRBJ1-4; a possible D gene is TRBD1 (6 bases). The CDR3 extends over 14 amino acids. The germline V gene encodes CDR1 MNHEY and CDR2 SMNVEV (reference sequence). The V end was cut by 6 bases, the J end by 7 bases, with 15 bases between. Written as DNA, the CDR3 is TGTGCCAGCAGCCTTGCGGGGGCGGGTGAAAAACTGTTTTTT. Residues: CASSLAGAGEKLFF.

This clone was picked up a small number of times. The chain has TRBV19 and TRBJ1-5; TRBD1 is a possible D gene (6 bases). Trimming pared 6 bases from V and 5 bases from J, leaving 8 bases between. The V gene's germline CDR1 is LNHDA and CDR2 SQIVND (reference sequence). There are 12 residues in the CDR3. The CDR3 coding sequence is TGTGCCAGTAGCCACAGGGATCAGCCCCAGCATTTT. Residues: CASSHRDQPQHF.

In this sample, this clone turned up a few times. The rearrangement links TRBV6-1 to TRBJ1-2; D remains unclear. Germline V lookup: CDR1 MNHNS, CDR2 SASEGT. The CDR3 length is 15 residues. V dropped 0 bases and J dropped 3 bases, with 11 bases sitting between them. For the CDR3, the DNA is TGTGCCAGCAGTGAAGCGAGTGCGACATACTATGGCTACACCTTC. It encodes CASSEASATYYGYTF.

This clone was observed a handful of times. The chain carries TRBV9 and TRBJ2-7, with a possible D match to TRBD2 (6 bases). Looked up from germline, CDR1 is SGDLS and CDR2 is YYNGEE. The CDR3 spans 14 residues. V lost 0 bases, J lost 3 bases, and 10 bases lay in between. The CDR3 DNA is TGTGCCAGCAGCGTAGGAGGGGACTTCTACGAGCAGTACTTC. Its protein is CASSVGGDFYEQYF.

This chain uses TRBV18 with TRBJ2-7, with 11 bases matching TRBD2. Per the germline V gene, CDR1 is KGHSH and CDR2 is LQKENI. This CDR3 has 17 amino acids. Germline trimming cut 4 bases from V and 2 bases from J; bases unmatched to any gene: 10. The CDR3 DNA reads TGTGCCAGCTCACAGCTAGCGGGGGGCTACGACACCTACGAGCAGTACTTC. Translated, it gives CASSQLAGGYDTYEQYF.

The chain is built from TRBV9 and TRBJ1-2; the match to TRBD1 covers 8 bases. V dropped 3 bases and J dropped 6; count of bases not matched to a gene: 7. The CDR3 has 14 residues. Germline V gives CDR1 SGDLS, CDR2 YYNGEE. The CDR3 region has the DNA TGTGCCAGCAGCGGAGGACAGGGAAGGAATGGCTACACCTTC. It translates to CASSGGQGRNGYTF.

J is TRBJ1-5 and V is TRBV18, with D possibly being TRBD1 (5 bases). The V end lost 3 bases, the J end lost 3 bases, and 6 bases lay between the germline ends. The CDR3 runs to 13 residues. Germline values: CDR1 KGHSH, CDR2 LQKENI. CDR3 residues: CASSPTDNQPQHF. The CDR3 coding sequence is TGTGCCAGCTCACCGACAGACAATCAGCCCCAGCATTTT.

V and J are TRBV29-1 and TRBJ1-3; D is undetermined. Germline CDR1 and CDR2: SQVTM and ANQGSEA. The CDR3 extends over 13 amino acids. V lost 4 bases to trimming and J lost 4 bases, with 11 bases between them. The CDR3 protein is CSVGSSLGNTIYF. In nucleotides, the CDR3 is TGCAGCGTTGGGAGTAGTCTGGGAAACACCATATATTTT. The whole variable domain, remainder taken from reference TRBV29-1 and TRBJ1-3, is SAVISQKPSRDICQRGTSLTIQCQVDSQVTMMFWYRQQPGQSLTLIATANQGSEATYESGFVIDKFPISRPNLTFSTLTVSNMSPEDSSIYLCSVGSSLGNTIYFGEGSWLTVV.

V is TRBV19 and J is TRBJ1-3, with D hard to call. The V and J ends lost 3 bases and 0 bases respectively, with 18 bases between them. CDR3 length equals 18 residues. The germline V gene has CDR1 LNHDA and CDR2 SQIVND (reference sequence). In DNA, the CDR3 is TGTGCCAGTAGTATTGGGTTGGGCAGACAATCCTCTGGAAACACCATATATTTT. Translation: CASSIGLGRQSSGNTIYF.

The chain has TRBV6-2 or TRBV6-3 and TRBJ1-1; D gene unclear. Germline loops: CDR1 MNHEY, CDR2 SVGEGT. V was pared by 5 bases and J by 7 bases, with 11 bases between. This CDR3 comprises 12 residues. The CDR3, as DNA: TGTGCCAGCAGTCGAATTAGTGGTGAAGCTTTCTTT. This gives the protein CASSRISGEAFF.

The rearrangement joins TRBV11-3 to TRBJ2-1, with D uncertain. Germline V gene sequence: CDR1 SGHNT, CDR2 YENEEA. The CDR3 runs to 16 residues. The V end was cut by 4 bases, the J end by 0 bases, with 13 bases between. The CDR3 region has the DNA TGTGCCAGCAGCTCCAGACTGTTAGGCTCCTACAATGAGCAGTTCTTC. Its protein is CASSSRLLGSYNEQFF.

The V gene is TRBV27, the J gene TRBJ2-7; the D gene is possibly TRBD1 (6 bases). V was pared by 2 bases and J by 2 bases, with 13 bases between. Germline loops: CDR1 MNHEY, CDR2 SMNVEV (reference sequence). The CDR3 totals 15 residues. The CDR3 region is CASSLNRASPYEQYF. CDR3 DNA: TGTGCCAGCAGTTTAAACAGGGCCAGTCCCTACGAGCAGTACTTC.

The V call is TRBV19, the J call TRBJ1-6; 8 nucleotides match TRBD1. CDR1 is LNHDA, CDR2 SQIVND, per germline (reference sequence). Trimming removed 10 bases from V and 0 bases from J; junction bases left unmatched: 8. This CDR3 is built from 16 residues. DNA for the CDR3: TGTGCCACCAAGACAGGGGCGAGCTCCTATAATTCACCCCTCCACTTT. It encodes CATKTGASSYNSPLHF. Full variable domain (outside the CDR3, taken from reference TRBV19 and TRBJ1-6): DGGITQSPKYLFRKEGQNVTLSCEQNLNHDAMYWYRQDPGQGLRLIYYSQIVNDFQKGDIAEGYSVSREKKESFPLTVTSAQKNPTAFYLCATKTGASSYNSPLHFGNGTRLTVT.

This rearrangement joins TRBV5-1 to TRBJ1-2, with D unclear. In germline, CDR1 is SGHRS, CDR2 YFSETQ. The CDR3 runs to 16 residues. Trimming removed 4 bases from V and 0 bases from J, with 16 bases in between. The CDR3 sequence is CASSLTPGRPNYGYTF. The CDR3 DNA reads TGCGCCAGCAGCCTAACCCCGGGGAGGCCTAACTATGGCTACACCTTC.

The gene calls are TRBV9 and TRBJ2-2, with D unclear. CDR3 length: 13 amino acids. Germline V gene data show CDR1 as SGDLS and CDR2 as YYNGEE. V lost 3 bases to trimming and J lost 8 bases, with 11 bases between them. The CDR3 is CASSAPPEGELFF. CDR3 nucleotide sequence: TGTGCCAGCAGCGCTCCCCCTGAGGGGGAGCTGTTTTTT. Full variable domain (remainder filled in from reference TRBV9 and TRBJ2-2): DSGVTQTPKHLITATGQRVTLRCSPRSGDLSVYWYQQSLDQGLQFLIQYYNGEERAKGNILERFSAQQFPDLHSELNLSSLELGDSALYFCASSAPPEGELFFGEGSRLTVL.

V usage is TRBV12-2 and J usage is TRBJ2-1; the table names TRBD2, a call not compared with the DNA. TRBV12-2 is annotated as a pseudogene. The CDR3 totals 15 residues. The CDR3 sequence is CASRPGLAGESEQFF. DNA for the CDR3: TGTGCAAGTCGCCCCGGACTAGCGGGAGAGAGTGAGCAGTTCTTC.

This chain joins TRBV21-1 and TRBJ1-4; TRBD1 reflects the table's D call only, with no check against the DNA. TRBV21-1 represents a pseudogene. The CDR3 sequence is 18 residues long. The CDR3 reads CASSCYIRMTGTNEKLFF. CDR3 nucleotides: TGTGCCAGCAGTTGCTACATCAGAATGACAGGGACTAATGAAAAACTGTTTTTT.

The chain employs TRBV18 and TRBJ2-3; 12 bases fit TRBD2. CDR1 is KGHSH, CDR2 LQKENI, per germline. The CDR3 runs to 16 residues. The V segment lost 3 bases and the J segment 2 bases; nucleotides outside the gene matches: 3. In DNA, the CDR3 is TGTGCCAGCTCACCTGCTAGCGGGGGGGCCACAGATACGCAGTATTTT. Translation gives CASSPASGGATDTQYF.

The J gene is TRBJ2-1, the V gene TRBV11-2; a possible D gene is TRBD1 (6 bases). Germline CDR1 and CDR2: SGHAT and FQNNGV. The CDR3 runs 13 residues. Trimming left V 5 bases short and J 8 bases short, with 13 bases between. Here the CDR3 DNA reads TGTGCCAGCAGCAAAGGGGGTAAGGATGAGCAGTTCTTC. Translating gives CASSKGGKDEQFF. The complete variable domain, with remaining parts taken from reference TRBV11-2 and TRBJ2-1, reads EAGVAQSPRYKIIEKRQSVAFWCNPISGHATLYWYQQILGQGPKLLIQFQNNGVVDDSQLPKDRFSAERLKGVDSTLKIQPAKLEDSAVYLCASSKGGKDEQFFGPGTRLTVL.

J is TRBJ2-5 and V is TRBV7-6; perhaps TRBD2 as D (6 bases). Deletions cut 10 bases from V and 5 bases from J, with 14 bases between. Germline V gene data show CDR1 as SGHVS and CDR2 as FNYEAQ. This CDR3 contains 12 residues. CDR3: CAIKMGGETQYF. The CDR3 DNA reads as TGTGCCATCAAAATGGGGGGTGAGACCCAGTACTTC.

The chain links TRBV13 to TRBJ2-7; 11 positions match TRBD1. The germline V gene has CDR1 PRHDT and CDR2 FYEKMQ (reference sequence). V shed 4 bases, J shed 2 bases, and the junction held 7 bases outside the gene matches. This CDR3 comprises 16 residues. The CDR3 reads CASSSLDRGRTYEQYF. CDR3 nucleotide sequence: TGTGCCAGCAGCTCTTTGGACAGGGGGCGCACCTACGAGCAGTACTTC. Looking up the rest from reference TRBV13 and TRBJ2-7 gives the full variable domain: AAGVIQSPRHLIKEKRETATLKCYPIPRHDTVYWYQQGPGQDPQFLISFYEKMQSDKGSIPDRFSAQQFSDYHSELNMSSLELGDSALYFCASSSLDRGRTYEQYFGPGTRLTVT.

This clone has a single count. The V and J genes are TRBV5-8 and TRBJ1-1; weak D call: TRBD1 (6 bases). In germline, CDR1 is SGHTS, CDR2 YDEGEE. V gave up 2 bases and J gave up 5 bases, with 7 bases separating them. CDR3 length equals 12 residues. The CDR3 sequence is CASSFQGTEAFF. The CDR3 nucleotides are TGTGCCAGCAGCTTCCAGGGGACTGAAGCTTTCTTT.

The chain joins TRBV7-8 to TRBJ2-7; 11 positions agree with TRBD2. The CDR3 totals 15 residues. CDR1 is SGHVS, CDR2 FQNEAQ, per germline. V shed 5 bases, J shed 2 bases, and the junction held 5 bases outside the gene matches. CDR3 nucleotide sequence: TGTGCCAGCAGCCTAACTAGCGGGGGTACCTACGAGCAGTACTTC. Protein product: CASSLTSGGTYEQYF.

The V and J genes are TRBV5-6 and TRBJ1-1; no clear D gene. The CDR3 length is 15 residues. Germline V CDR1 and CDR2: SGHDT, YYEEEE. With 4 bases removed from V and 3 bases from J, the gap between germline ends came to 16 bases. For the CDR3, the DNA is TGTGCCAGCAGCACCCGGGAGCTCGCATACACTGAAGCTTTCTTT. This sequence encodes CASSTRELAYTEAFF. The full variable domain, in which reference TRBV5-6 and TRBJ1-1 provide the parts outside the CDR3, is DAGVTQSPTHLIKTRGQQVTLRCSPKSGHDTVSWYQQALGQGPQFIFQYYEEEERQRGNFPDRFSGHQFPNYSSELNVNALLLGDSALYLCASSTRELAYTEAFFGQGTRLTVV.

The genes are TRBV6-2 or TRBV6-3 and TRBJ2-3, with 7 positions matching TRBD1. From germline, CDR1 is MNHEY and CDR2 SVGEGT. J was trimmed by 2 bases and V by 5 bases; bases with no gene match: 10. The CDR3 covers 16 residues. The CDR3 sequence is CASSSETGMNTDTQYF. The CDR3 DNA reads TGTGCCAGCAGTAGCGAGACAGGGATGAACACAGATACGCAGTATTTT.